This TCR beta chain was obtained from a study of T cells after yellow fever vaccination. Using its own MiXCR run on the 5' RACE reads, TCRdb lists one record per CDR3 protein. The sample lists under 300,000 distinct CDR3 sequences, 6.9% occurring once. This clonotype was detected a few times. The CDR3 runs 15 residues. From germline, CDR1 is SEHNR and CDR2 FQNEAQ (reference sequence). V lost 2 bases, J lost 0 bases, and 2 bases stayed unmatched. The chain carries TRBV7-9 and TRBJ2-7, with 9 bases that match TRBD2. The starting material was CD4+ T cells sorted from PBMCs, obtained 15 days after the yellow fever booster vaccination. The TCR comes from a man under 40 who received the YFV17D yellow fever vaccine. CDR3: CASSLWREGSYEQYF. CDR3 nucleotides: TGTGCCAGCAGCTTATGGCGGGAGGGCTCCTACGAGCAGTACTTC. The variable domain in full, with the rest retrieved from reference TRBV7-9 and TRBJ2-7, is DTGVSQNPRHKITKRGQNVTFRCDPISEHNRLYWYRQTLGQGPEFLTYFQNEAQLEKSRLLSDRFSAERPKGSFSTLEIQRTEQGDSAMYLCASSLWREGSYEQYFGPGTRLTVT.